The present T cell receptor beta chain was sequenced within a study of CD4 T cells in relation to SARS-CoV-2 and coronaviruses. Before the COVID-19 pandemic, during about 2010-2019, CD4+ T cells were taken from unexposed donors. The assay was immunoSEQ multiplex PCR, and TCRdb's table has in-frame clones only and misses some. The table includes around 70,000 clones, 87% detected once. Germline CDR1 SGHRS, CDR2 YFSETQ. V lost 3 bases, J lost 5 bases, and 1 base stayed unmatched. The CDR3 consists of 14 residues. This chain connects TRBV5-1 to TRBJ2-1; TRBD2 aligns across 11 bases. This sequence originates from a human donor in good health. The sequencing input was memory CD4+ T cells from PBMCs. The CDR3 spells CASSWGLADNEQFF. CDR3 coding DNA: TGCGCCAGCAGCTGGGGACTAGCGGACAATGAGCAGTTCTTC.